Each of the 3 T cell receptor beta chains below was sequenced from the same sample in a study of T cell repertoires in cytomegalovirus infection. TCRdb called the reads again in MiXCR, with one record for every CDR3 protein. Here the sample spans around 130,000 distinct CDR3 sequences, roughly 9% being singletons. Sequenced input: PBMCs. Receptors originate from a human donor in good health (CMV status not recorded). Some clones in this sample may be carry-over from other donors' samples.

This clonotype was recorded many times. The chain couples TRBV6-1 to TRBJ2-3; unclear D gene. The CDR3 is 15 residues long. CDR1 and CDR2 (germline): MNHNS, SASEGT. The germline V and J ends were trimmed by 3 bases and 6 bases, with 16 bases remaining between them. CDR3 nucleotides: TGTGCCAGCAGTGACTCCGGGTGGGTCACGGATACGCAGTATTTT. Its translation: CASSDSGWVTDTQYF.

Here the CDR3 reads CASSLQGLYNSPLHF. In DNA form, the CDR3 reads TGCGCCAGCAGCTTGCAGGGCCTCTATAATTCACCCCTCCACTTT. The chain combines TRBV5-1 with TRBJ1-6; D is possibly TRBD1 (5 bases). CDR3 length: 15 residues. Germline assignment: CDR1 SGHRS and CDR2 YFSETQ. Trimming shortened V by 1 base and J by 3 bases, and 8 bases separated the two germline ends.

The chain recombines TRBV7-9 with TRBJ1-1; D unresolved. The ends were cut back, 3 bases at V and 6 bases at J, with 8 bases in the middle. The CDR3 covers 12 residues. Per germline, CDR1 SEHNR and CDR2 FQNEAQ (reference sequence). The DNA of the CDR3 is TGTGCCAGCAGCTTCGTAAACGCTGAAGCTTTCTTT. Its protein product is CASSFVNAEAFF. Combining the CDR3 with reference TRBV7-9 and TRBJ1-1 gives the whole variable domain DTGVSQNPRHKITKRGQNVTFRCDPISEHNRLYWYRQTLGQGPEFLTYFQNEAQLEKSRLLSDRFSAERPKGSFSTLEIQRTEQGDSAMYLCASSFVNAEAFFGQGTRLTVV.